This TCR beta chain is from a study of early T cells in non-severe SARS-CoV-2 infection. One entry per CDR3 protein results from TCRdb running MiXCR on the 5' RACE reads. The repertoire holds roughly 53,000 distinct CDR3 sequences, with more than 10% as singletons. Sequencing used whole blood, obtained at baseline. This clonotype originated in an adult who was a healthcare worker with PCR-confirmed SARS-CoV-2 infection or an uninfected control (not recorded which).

The CDR3 reads CASSFGTTLKFF. The DNA of the CDR3 is TGTGCCAGCAGCTTCGGGACGACGCTTAAGTTCTTC. The V call is TRBV5-6, the J call TRBJ2-1, with D tentatively TRBD1 or TRBD2 (5 bases each). The germline CDR1 and CDR2 sequences are SGHDT and YYEEEE. CDR3 length: 12 residues. V was clipped by 2 bases and J by 14 bases, with 14 bases between them. Complete variable domain (other parts from reference TRBV5-6 and TRBJ2-1): DAGVTQSPTHLIKTRGQQVTLRCSPKSGHDTVSWYQQALGQGPQFIFQYYEEEERQRGNFPDRFSGHQFPNYSSELNVNALLLGDSALYLCASSFGTTLKFFGPGTRLTVL.